Below are 12 T cell receptor beta chains sequenced from a single sample in a study of molecular identifiers for immune sequencing clone quantification. TCRdb processed the PCR reads anew with MiXCR; each CDR3 protein has one entry. The data contain hundreds of thousands of distinct CDR3 sequences, roughly 23% of them seen just once; the ten biggest clones take up roughly 0.83%. Sequencing was performed on naive CD8+ T cells from blood, with Jurkat cell RNA spiked in. Indicated subset: FACS-sorted CD8+CD4-CCR7+CD45RA+ naive T cells. These TCRs come from a human donor in good health. Some libraries in this study had Jurkat cell RNA spiked in.

On this clonotype itself: The conserved closing phenylalanine or tryptophan is absent in this CDR3, likely reflecting a read error. CDR3 region: CASSHPTSGRGNEQFC. Written as DNA, the CDR3 is TGTGCCAGCAGCCACCCCACTAGCGGGAGGGGGAATGAGCAGTTCTGC. The chain is built from TRBV3-1 and TRBJ2-1; 13 bases fit TRBD2. The CDR3 extends over 16 amino acids. CDR1 is LGHDT, CDR2 YNNKEL, per germline (reference sequence). V shed 3 bases, J shed 7 bases, and the junction held 6 bases outside the gene matches.

In its sample, this clonotype was seen many times. The rearrangement links TRBV20-1 to TRBJ1-5, with D maybe TRBD1 (5 bases). The germline V gene has CDR1 DFQATT and CDR2 SNEGSKA (reference sequence). This CDR3 is 15 amino acids long. V gave up 3 bases and J gave up 6 bases, with 18 bases separating them. CDR3 protein: CSARFATEPFQPQHF. The CDR3 nucleotides read TGCAGTGCTAGGTTCGCGACAGAGCCTTTTCAGCCCCAGCATTTT.

This clonotype was counted ten times or more. The chain has TRBV20-1 and TRBJ1-1, with 7 bases fitting TRBD1. CDR3 size: 15 residues. Unmatched junction bases numbered 13, after V lost 5 bases and J lost 4 bases. The germline CDR1 and CDR2 sequences are DFQATT and SNEGSKA (reference sequence). The CDR3 spells CSALDPRQGPTEAFF. CDR3 DNA: TGCAGTGCTCTAGACCCAAGACAGGGCCCCACTGAAGCTTTCTTT.

This clonotype was recorded a few times. V and J are TRBV27 and TRBJ2-7, with D uncertain. The CDR3 is 14 residues long. Per germline, CDR1 MNHEY and CDR2 SMNVEV (reference sequence). Trimming shortened V by 3 bases and J by 0 bases, and 9 bases separated the two germline ends. The CDR3 is CASSFSSSSYEQYF. CDR3 coding DNA: TGTGCCAGCAGTTTTTCCAGCAGCTCCTACGAGCAGTACTTC.

The table lists this clonotype with a few counts. The chain uses TRBV6-2 or TRBV6-3 and TRBJ2-4; possibly TRBD2 for D (5 bases). The germline V and J ends were trimmed by 2 bases and 0 bases, with 20 bases remaining between them. This CDR3 has 19 amino acids. CDR1 is MNHEY, CDR2 SVGEGT, per germline. CDR3 sequence reads: CASSYPTSAAGLAKNIQYF. The DNA of the CDR3 is TGTGCCAGCAGTTACCCAACCAGTGCGGCGGGCCTAGCCAAAAACATTCAGTACTTC.

This clonotype was counted a few times. The chain is built from TRBV4-1 and TRBJ2-7, with TRBD2 matching over 9 bases. Trimming cost V 1 base and J 0 bases; bases outside gene matches: 13. From germline, CDR1 is MGHRA and CDR2 YSYEKL. The CDR3 sequence is 19 residues long. The CDR3 loop reads CASSQAPGLAGLDSYEQYF. CDR3 nucleotide sequence: TGCGCCAGCAGCCAAGCCCCCGGGCTAGCGGGACTCGACTCCTACGAGCAGTACTTC.

This clonotype was found a few times. The gene calls are TRBV4-3 and TRBJ2-2; 10 nucleotides align to TRBD2. After removal of 0 bases from V and 3 bases from J, the junction contained 4 bases not matched to a gene. This CDR3 is built from 17 residues. Germline V gene data show CDR1 as LGHNA and CDR2 as YSLEER. The CDR3 protein is CASSQDRLAGDTGELFF. The CDR3 coding sequence is TGCGCCAGCAGCCAAGATCGGCTAGCGGGAGACACCGGGGAGCTGTTTTTT.

Note on this clonotype: A single base separates this from a much larger clone, so it may be a read error. The V gene is TRBV6-5, the J gene TRBJ1-4; D is possibly TRBD1 (5 bases). CDR1 and CDR2 from the germline V gene are MNHEY and SVGAGI. The CDR3 is made up of 18 amino acids. The CDR3 loop is CACSYFGRGPVTNEKLFF. The CDR3 coding sequence is TGTGCCTGCAGTTACTTTGGACGGGGCCCTGTAACTAATGAAAAACTGTTTTTT.

This clonotype appeared many times. The V and J genes are TRBV5-5 and TRBJ1-6; no definite D call. Per the germline V gene, CDR1 is SGHKS and CDR2 is YYEKEE (reference sequence). The length of the CDR3 is 14 residues. V was pared by 6 bases and J by 7 bases, with 14 bases between. Here the CDR3 reads CASTPDGLNSPLHF. CDR3 bases: TGTGCCAGCACCCCGGACGGATTGAATTCACCCCTCCACTTT.

This clonotype was counted a few times. This chain uses TRBV4-1 with TRBJ2-2; possibly TRBD1 for D (6 bases). Trimming left V 5 bases short and J 5 bases short, with 9 bases between. The CDR3 totals 13 residues. Germline assignment: CDR1 MGHRA and CDR2 YSYEKL. Here the CDR3 reads CASSNRVTGELFF. CDR3 coding DNA: TGCGCCAGCAGCAACAGGGTTACCGGGGAGCTGTTTTTT.

As to this clonotype: Just one base apart from a much larger clone, this may be a read error. V usage is TRBV7-9 and J usage is TRBJ2-7; 8 nucleotides agree with TRBD1. CDR3 length equals 17 residues. The germline V gene encodes CDR1 SEHNR and CDR2 FQNEAQ (reference sequence). The CDR3 sequence: CASSDARTGIDSYVQYF. The DNA for the CDR3 is TGTGCCAGCAGCGACGCCCGGACAGGGATAGACTCCTACGTGCAGTACTTC.

The chain has TRBV15 and TRBJ2-1; tentative D call: TRBD1 (5 bases). The CDR3 spans 14 residues. Germline-derived CDR1 and CDR2 are LNHNV and YYDKDF (reference sequence). V was pared by 5 bases and J by 3 bases, with 11 bases between. The DNA of the CDR3 is TGTGCCACCAGCCCGATCAGGGACTACAATGAGCAGTTCTTC. This encodes CATSPIRDYNEQFF.